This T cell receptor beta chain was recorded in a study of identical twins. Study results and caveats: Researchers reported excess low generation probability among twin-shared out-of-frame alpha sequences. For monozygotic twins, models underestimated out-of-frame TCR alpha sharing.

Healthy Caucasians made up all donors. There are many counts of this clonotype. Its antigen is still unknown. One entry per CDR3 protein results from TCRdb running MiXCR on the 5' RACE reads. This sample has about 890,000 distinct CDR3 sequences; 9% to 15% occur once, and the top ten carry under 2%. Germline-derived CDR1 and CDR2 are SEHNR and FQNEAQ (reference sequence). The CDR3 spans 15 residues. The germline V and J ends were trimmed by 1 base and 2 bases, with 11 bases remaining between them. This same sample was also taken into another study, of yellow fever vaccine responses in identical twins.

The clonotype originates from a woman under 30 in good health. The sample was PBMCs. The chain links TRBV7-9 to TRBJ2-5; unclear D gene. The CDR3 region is CASSLVLRQQETQYF. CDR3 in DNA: TGTGCCAGCAGCTTAGTTTTGAGGCAACAAGAGACCCAGTACTTC.